The T cell receptor (beta chain) described here comes from a study of beta chain features in type 1 diabetes (dated 2018 in TCRdb). For context, the study as a whole: Mean age, gender distribution, total cell number and subset yield were not different between patients and healthy donors. A total of about 110,000,000 sorted cells were examined across all samples, and a strong correlation was observed between cell number per subset and RNA yield. In the study, recently diagnosed type 1 diabetes patients and matched healthy donors were compared on the TCRB repertoires of their sorted circulating CD4+ T cell subsets. Naive and central memory subsets were obtained from all 30 or so donors, but regulatory and stem cell-like memory subsets were isolated from only 8 patients and 8 healthy donors.

The entire amount of isolated RNA was reverse transcribed using the High Capacity cDNA Reverse Transcription Kit, so the sequenced TCRB transcripts were expressed ones. Deep immunoSEQ sequencing was performed on naive, central memory and regulatory T cell samples, with an average of roughly 3.5 million total reads per sample. Sorted cells were lysed in RLT buffer, and RNA was extracted using DNase-treated RNeasy Micro or Mini kits according to cell number. To prevent cross-contamination, each cell subset was processed individually, whereas patient and healthy donor samples were processed jointly. The immunoSEQ multiplex PCR was used to amplify TCRB sequences from cDNA, generating 87-bp fragments that spanned the CDR3 region. Amplicons were sequenced on the Illumina HiSeq platform. For the original study's pipeline: PCR bias was computationally corrected using synthetic template baselines, reads within Hamming distance 2 were collapsed, and singletons that could not be merged were discarded. By aligning reads against IMGT, V, D and J genes, CDR3 length, and insertions or deletions at six rearrangement sites were assigned. Clonotype counts were normalized to sorted cell number within each subset before computing true diversity and Gini coefficients with the tcR R package. The overlap coefficient, calculated on TCRB nucleotide sequences, was used to measure repertoire sharing. Out-of-frame TCRB sequences from naive cells were analyzed to stand in for the pre-selection repertoire. In its TCRdb copy, this immuneACCESS table keeps in-frame sequences only and misses some clones. Where compared with another copy, unresolved V genes explain less than half of these, and the others have no known cause. V and J calls and clone size come straight from that table; D and trimming were deduced from the DNA. Here the sample has 150,000 to 200,000 clones; roughly 65% occur a single time. The top ten clonotypes cover around 0.08% of the sample.

A distance of 10 bases separates the germline ends of V and J, which lose 3 bases and 5 bases respectively. In the germline V gene, CDR1 corresponds to SGHVS and CDR2 to FNYEAQ. The CDR3 starts with the cysteine, ends with the phenylalanine, and has 13 residues. The DNA shown is the 39-base CDR3, in frame from base 1. A single peripheral blood draw of around 120 mL on average was collected from each donor into heparinised tubes. Naive, central memory, regulatory and stem cell-like memory CD4+ T cells were sorted on a BD FACSAria II using a panel including CD45RO, CCR7, CD25, CD127, CD95 and CD27. Purity was above 98% for every sorted population. Right away, PBMCs were isolated by Lymphoprep density gradient centrifugation and were stained directly, with no culture step. To minimize batch effects, samples were stained and sorted in pairs, one healthy donor with one patient per experiment. Comment on this clone: Its antigen is not yet known. It has no much larger one-base neighbor in the sample; base qualities were not kept.

Results the study describes overall, beyond this receptor: Because the HLA sub-analyses included only small numbers of individuals, any influence of HLA type on TCRB rearrangement was left unresolved. At VDJ recombination sites, type 1 diabetes patients had fewer insertions and more deleted nucleotides, which implies abnormalities in thymic rearrangement. Shorter templates might be favored by PCR, yet because patient and control samples were amplified and corrected together, any such skew would affect both groups equally. Type 1 diabetes patients showed a moderate but significant shortening of TCRB CDR3 length in all four CD4+ subsets. Naive, central memory and regulatory TCRB repertoires appeared more similar among patients than among healthy donors. Sequencing cDNA rather than genomic DNA could over-represent highly expressing activated cells, although activation and CD3 levels did not differ between groups.

The sequence came from a young man with type 1 diabetes. The specimen sequenced was naive CD4+ T cells from blood. Sample cell subset or site, as interpreted from the label and publication: true naive CD4+ T cells. The sequence is built from TRBV7-6 and TRBJ2-5; TRBD1 is perhaps the D gene, given 6 matching bases. The nucleotides read TGTGCCAGCAGCTTTGGGACAATCGAGACCCAGTACTTC. This translates into CASSFGTIETQYF.